The present entry profiles one T cell receptor (beta chain) with its context. The antigen is unknown. The CDR3 is made up of 15 amino acids. Per the germline V gene, CDR1 is MDHEN and CDR2 is SYDVKM. Every donor provided one blood sample measuring approximately 2.7 ml. Isolation of total RNA was performed on whole blood, with no prior T cell sorting. This sample is part of a study of monozygotic twins with inflammatory bowel disease. Study-wide results and caveats: Patient repertoires may have gained variability from differing immunosuppressive treatments. The inverse Simpson measure of TCRbeta diversity was lower in IBD patients than in healthy co-twins.

TCRdb re-called the 5' RACE reads and shows each CDR3 protein once, DNA omitted. This sample's table has 93,000 or so distinct CDR3 sequences. The sequencing input was blood. This TCR came from a human donor with ulcerative colitis or Crohn's disease, or a healthy co-twin of an affected twin (not recorded which). The V gene is TRBV28, the J gene TRBJ2-2; there is no DNA to check the TCRdb D call of TRBD1. The CDR3 sequence is CATNNSPGRTGELFF.